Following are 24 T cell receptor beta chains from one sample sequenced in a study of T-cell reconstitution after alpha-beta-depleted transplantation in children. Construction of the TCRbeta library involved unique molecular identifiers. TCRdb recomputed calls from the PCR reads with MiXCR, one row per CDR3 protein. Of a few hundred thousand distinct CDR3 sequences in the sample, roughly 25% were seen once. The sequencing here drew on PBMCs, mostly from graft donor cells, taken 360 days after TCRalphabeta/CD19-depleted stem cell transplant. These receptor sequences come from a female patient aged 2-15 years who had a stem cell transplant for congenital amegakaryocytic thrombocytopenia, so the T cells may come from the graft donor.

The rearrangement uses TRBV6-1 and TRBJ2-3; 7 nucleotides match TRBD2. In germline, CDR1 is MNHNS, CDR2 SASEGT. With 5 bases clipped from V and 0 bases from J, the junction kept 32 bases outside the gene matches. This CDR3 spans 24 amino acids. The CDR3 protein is CASSRTGERGKLLHRTASTDTQYF. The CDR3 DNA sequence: TGTGCCAGCAGTCGGACTGGGGAGCGGGGAAAGCTTCTTCATCGTACTGCTAGCACAGATACGCAGTATTTT.

The CDR3 protein is CASSFSSGGPFDTQYF. CDR3 coding DNA: TGTGCCAGCAGTTTTTCTAGCGGGGGGCCGTTTGATACGCAGTATTTT. V usage is TRBV27 and J usage is TRBJ2-3; the match to TRBD2 covers 11 bases. This CDR3 is built from 16 residues. J lost 6 bases, V lost 3 bases, and 8 bases had no gene match. From germline, CDR1 is MNHEY and CDR2 SMNVEV (reference sequence).

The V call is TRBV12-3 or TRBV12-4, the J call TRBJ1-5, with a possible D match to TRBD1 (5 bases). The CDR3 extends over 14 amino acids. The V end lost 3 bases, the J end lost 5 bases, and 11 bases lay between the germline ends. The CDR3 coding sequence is TGTGCCAGCAGTTTGGGGACCTCGGATCAGCCCCAGCATTTT. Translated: CASSLGTSDQPQHF.

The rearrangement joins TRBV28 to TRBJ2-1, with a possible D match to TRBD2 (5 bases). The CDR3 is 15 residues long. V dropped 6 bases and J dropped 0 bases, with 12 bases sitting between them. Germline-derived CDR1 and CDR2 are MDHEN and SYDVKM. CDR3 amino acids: CASSSGKVSYNEQFF. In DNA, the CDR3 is TGTGCCAGCAGCTCGGGGAAGGTCTCCTACAATGAGCAGTTCTTC.

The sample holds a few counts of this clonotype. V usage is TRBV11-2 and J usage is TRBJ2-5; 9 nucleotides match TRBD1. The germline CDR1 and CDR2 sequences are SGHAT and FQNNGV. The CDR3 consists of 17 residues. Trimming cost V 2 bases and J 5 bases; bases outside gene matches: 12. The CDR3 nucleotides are TGTGCCAGCAGCTTATCCTTTGGGGACAGGGTTAGGGAGACCCAGTACTTC. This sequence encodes CASSLSFGDRVRETQYF.

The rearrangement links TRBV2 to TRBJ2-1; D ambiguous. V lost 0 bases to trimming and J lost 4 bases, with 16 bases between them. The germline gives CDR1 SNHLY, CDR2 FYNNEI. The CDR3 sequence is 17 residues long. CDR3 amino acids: CASSEALVTVVYNEQFF. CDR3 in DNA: TGTGCCAGCAGTGAAGCCCTGGTAACAGTGGTTTACAATGAGCAGTTCTTC.

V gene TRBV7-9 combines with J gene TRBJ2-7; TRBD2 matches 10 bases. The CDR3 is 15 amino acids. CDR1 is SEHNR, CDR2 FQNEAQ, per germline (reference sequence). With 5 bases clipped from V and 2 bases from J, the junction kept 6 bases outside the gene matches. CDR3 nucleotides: TGTGCCAGCAGCGCCAAGCGGGAGGGAACCTACGAGCAGTACTTC. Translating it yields CASSAKREGTYEQYF.

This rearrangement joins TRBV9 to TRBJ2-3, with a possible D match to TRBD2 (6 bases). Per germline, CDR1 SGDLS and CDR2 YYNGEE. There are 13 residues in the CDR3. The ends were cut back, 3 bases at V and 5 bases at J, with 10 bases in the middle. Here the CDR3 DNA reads TGTGCCAGCAGCGCGACTAGTAAAGATACGCAGTATTTT. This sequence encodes CASSATSKDTQYF.

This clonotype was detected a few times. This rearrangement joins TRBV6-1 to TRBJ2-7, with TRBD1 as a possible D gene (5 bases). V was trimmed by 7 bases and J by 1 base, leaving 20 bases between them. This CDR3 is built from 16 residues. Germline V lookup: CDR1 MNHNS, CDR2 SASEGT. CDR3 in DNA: TGTGCCAGCACCCAAAGTTACGCCACAGGATCCTACGAGCAGTACTTC. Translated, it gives CASTQSYATGSYEQYF.

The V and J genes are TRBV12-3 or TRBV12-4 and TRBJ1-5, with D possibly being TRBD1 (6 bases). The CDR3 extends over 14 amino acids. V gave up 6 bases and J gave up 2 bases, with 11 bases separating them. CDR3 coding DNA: TGTGCCAGCAGACAGGGAGGGGGCAATCAGCCCCAGCATTTT. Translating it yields CASRQGGGNQPQHF.

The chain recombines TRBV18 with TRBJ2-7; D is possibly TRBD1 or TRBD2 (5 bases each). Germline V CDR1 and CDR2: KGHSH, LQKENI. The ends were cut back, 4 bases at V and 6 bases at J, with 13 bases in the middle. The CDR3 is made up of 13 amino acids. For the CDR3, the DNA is TGTGCCAGCTCACTCCCGGGGCTGAGCGAGCAGTACTTC. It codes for CASSLPGLSEQYF.

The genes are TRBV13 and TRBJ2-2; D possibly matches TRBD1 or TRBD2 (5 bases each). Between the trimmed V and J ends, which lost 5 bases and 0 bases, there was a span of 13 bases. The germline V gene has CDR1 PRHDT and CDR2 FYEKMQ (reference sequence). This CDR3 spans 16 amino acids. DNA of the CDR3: TGTGCCAGCAGCCCAGGCTTGGGGGCGAACACCGGGGAGCTGTTTTTT. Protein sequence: CASSPGLGANTGELFF.

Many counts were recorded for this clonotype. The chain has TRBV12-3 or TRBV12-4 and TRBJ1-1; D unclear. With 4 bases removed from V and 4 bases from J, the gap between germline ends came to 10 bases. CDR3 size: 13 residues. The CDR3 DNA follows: TGTGCCAGCAGTTCCAGTGGGGTCACTGAAGCTTTCTTT. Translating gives CASSSSGVTEAFF.

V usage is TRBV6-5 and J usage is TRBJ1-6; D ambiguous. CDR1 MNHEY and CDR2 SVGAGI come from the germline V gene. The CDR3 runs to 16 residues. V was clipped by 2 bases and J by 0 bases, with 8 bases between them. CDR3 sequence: CASSYNPSSYNSPLHF. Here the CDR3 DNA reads TGTGCCAGCAGTTACAACCCAAGCTCCTATAATTCACCCCTCCACTTT.

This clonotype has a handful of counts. The CDR3 is CASSWGLRNTEAFF. For the CDR3, the DNA is TGTGCCAGCAGCTGGGGACTGAGAAACACTGAAGCTTTCTTT. This chain links TRBV5-6 with TRBJ1-1; weak D call: TRBD1 (5 bases). This CDR3 has 14 amino acids. Germline values: CDR1 SGHDT, CDR2 YYEEEE. V was shortened by 3 bases and J by 2 bases, with 11 bases between the two germline ends. Based on the CDR3 plus reference TRBV5-6 and TRBJ1-1, the full variable domain is DAGVTQSPTHLIKTRGQQVTLRCSPKSGHDTVSWYQQALGQGPQFIFQYYEEEERQRGNFPDRFSGHQFPNYSSELNVNALLLGDSALYLCASSWGLRNTEAFFGQGTRLTVV.

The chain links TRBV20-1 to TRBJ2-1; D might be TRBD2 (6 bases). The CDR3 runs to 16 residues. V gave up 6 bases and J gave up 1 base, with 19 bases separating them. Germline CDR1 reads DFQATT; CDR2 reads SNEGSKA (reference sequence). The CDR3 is CSAKDGGARSYNEQFF. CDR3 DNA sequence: TGCAGTGCAAAAGACGGAGGGGCGAGGTCCTACAATGAGCAGTTCTTC.

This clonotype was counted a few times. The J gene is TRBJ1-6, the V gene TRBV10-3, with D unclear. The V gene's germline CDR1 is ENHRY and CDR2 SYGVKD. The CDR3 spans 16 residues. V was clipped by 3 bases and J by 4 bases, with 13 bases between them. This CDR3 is CAISETDRNYNSPLHF. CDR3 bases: TGTGCCATCAGTGAAACGGATCGGAATTATAATTCACCCCTCCACTTT.

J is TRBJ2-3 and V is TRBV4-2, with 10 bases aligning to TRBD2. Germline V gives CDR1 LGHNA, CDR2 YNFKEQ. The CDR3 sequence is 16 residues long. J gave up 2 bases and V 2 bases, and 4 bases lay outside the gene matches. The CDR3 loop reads CASSQSGLATTDTQYF. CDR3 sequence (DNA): TGTGCCAGCAGCCAATCGGGACTAGCGACCACAGATACGCAGTATTTT.

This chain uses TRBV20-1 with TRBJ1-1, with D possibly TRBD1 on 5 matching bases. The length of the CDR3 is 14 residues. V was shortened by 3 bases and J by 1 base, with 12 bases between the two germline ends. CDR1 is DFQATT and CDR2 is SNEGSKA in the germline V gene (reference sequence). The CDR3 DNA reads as TGCAGTGCTAGTATTCTTGACAGGAACACTGAAGCTTTCTTT. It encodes CSASILDRNTEAFF.

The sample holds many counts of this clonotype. In DNA form, the CDR3 reads TGTGCCAGTATGGGTGGTCGGGAGACCCAGTACTTC. This gives the protein CASMGGRETQYF. V is TRBV3-1 and J is TRBJ2-5; D is unresolved. Germline assignment: CDR1 LGHDT and CDR2 YNNKEL (reference sequence). The V gene lost 9 bases and the J gene lost 5 bases, with 13 bases spanning the gap. This CDR3 is 12 amino acids long.

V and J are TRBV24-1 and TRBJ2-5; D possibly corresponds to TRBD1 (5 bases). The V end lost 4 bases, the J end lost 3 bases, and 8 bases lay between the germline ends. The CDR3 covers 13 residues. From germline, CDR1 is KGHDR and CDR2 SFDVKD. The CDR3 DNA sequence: TGTGCCACCAGTGACAGGGAAAAAGAGACCCAGTACTTC. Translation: CATSDREKETQYF.

CDR3: CASSLAPTGFIEAFF. DNA of the CDR3: TGTGCCAGCAGCTTAGCCCCGACAGGGTTTATTGAAGCTTTCTTT. This chain connects TRBV7-2 to TRBJ1-1; 7 bases map to TRBD1. V lost 0 bases and J lost 7; bases outside the gene matches: 8. The V gene's germline CDR1 is SGHTA and CDR2 FQGNSA. CDR3 length equals 15 residues.

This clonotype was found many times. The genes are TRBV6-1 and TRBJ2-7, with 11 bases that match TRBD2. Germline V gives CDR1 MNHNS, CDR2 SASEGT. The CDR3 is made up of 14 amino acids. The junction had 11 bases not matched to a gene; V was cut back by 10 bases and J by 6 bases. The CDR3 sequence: CATQGVLAGVEQYF. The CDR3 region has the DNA TGTGCCACCCAGGGGGTACTAGCGGGGGTCGAGCAGTACTTC.

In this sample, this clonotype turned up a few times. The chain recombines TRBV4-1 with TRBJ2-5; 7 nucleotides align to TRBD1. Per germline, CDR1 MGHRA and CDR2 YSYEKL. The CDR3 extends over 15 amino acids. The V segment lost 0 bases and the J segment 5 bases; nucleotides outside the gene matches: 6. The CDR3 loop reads CASSQDPGQWETQYF. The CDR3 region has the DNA TGCGCCAGCAGCCAAGATCCGGGACAGTGGGAGACCCAGTACTTC.